This is a list of T cell receptor beta chains from one sample in a study of blood T cell repertoires in COVID-19. Measured with immunoSEQ multiplex PCR; TCRdb has only the in-frame clones, and not every one. The sample yields 200,000 or so clones, approximately 83% seen once. Sequencing was carried out using PBMCs or T cells enriched from blood (not recorded which). These receptor sequences come from a man in his forties who had recovered from COVID-19. Each CDR3 is given with its conserved first and last residue. The D gene is left open where the match is weak. Not every row has a clone size; where given, it reads once, few, many or a size class.

cdr3_nt: TGTGCCACCAGTGATGGGGACAGGGCGAACACCGGGGAGCTGTTTTTT; cdr3_aa: CATSDGDRANTGELFF; d_call: TRBD1; v_call: TRBV24-1; j_call: TRBJ2-2; clone_size: NA
cdr3_nt: TGTGCCAGCAGCGTAGTAGCGGGGGAACCCTACAATGAGCAGTTCTTC; cdr3_aa: CASSVVAGEPYNEQFF; d_call: TRBD2; v_call: TRBV9; j_call: TRBJ2-1; clone_size: NA
cdr3_nt: TGCGCCAGCAGCCAAGATGTCGCAGGGGGTTTTGTGAAGGCTTTCTTT; cdr3_aa: CASSQDVAGGFVKAFF; d_call: TRBD1; v_call: TRBV4-1; j_call: TRBJ1-1; clone_size: NA
cdr3_nt: TGTGCCAGCAGTGGGGATTTAGGACAGCCTCTAAGCTATGGCTACACCTTC; cdr3_aa: CASSGDLGQPLSYGYTF; d_call: NA; v_call: TRBV6-1; j_call: TRBJ1-2; clone_size: NA
cdr3_nt: TGTGCCAGCAGTGACAGGAAGCGGGGGGGCCGTTACCCAGATACGCAGTATTTT; cdr3_aa: CASSDRKRGGRYPDTQYF; d_call: TRBD2; v_call: TRBV6-1; j_call: TRBJ2-3; clone_size: NA
cdr3_nt: TGTGCCACGGGACTAGCGCGTTACAATGAGCAGTTCTTC; cdr3_aa: CATGLARYNEQFF; d_call: TRBD2; v_call: TRBV10-3; j_call: TRBJ2-1; clone_size: NA
cdr3_nt: TGTGCCAGCAGTTCGGACCGCGATCTCAGGGGGCAGCCCCAGCATTTT; cdr3_aa: CASSSDRDLRGQPQHF; d_call: TRBD1; v_call: TRBV28; j_call: TRBJ1-5; clone_size: NA
cdr3_nt: TGTGCCAGTTCGGGGATTGGGGCACCCCTCCACTTT; cdr3_aa: CASSGIGAPLHF; d_call: NA; v_call: TRBV12-3/TRBV12-4; j_call: TRBJ1-6; clone_size: NA
cdr3_nt: TGTGCCAGCTCGAACACAGGGGTCCAAAATAGCAATCAGCCCCAGCATTTT; cdr3_aa: CASSNTGVQNSNQPQHF; d_call: TRBD1; v_call: TRBV18; j_call: TRBJ1-5; clone_size: NA
cdr3_nt: TGCGCCAGCAGCTTGGCGGAGGTAGCAACTAATGAAAAACTGTTTTTT; cdr3_aa: CASSLAEVATNEKLFF; d_call: NA; v_call: TRBV5-1; j_call: TRBJ1-4; clone_size: NA
cdr3_nt: TGCGCCAGCAGCTTGGTATCCGGGAGTAACGTTGAAAAACTGTTTTTT; cdr3_aa: CASSLVSGSNVEKLFF; d_call: NA; v_call: TRBV5-1; j_call: TRBJ1-4; clone_size: few